Reported below is one T cell receptor beta chain. Its target is unknown. Measured with immunoSEQ multiplex PCR; TCRdb has only the in-frame clones, and not every one. The data contain 23,000 or so clones, 75% to 85% of them singletons. V was clipped by 0 bases and J by 9 bases, with 22 bases between them. CDR3 length: 16 amino acids. Germline assignment: CDR1 SGHNT and CDR2 YYREEE (reference sequence). The entry originates in a study of CD4 T cells in relation to SARS-CoV-2 and coronaviruses. Before the COVID-19 pandemic, during about 2011-2019, CD4+ T cells were taken from unexposed donors. CD4+ T cells were isolated from the cells after nine to eleven days of culture.

This chain joins TRBV5-4 and TRBJ2-7; a weak D match, TRBD2 (7 bases). The sequenced sample consisted of CD4+ T cells from PBMCs, cultured in vitro. The sequence came from a human donor in good health. The CDR3, as DNA: TGTGCCAGCAGCTTGGCGAAGGACGGGGGGCCAACCAGGCAGTACTTC. Translating gives CASSLAKDGGPTRQYF.